Listed below are T cell receptor beta chains from one sample, sequenced in a study of CD8 T cells in Susac syndrome. Via MiXCR, TCRdb re-called the immunoSEQ multiplex PCR reads, giving one row per CDR3 protein. This table has fewer than 200,000 distinct CDR3 sequences, about 91% appearing once. Source material: CD4+ T cells from PBMCs. Every receptor here comes from a human donor with Susac syndrome. Each CDR3 is given without its conserved first and last residue. The order of the fields is CDR3 protein, V gene, clone size. Size tells how often a clone was seen (once, few, many) or the class of an expanded clone, and some rows leave it out.

CDR3 protein: SALRAPNRLVAGELF
V gene: TRBV20-1
clone size: -

CDR3 protein: ASSLEVSGDYEQY
V gene: TRBV5-4
clone size: -

CDR3 protein: SANSGGADTQY
V gene: TRBV20-1
clone size: once

CDR3 protein: ASSYKDRDRPSYEQY
V gene: TRBV27
clone size: -

CDR3 protein: ASSSDGDYEQY
V gene: TRBV7-9
clone size: -

CDR3 protein: ASSPPAGIYEQY
V gene: TRBV18
clone size: -

CDR3 protein: ASSYGDSYEQY
V gene: TRBV6-5
clone size: -

CDR3 protein: ASSLGRDRGSYEQY
V gene: TRBV5-1
clone size: -

CDR3 protein: ASSLGRTLAKNIQY
V gene: TRBV13
clone size: -

CDR3 protein: ASGFAGVLNSPLH
V gene: TRBV12-5
clone size: -

CDR3 protein: SARDPAQGGNTEAF
V gene: TRBV20-1
clone size: once

CDR3 protein: ASSQDRGRSETQY
V gene: TRBV3-1
clone size: once

CDR3 protein: ASSSTGNNEQF
V gene: TRBV6-5
clone size: -

CDR3 protein: ASSFSDRGRGYT
V gene: TRBV6-5
clone size: -

CDR3 protein: ASSSTGQGPNTEAF
V gene: TRBV5-1
clone size: -

CDR3 protein: ASRPGGGADKAF
V gene: TRBV6-4
clone size: -

CDR3 protein: ASSTAGENYGYT
V gene: TRBV25-1
clone size: -

CDR3 protein: ASSPGGAGRSTQY
V gene: TRBV25-1
clone size: -

CDR3 protein: ASSMSGELF
V gene: TRBV19
clone size: -

CDR3 protein: ASSKRDGLPSSSYEQY
V gene: TRBV25-1
clone size: -

CDR3 protein: SARGEQGALDTEAF
V gene: TRBV20-1
clone size: -

CDR3 protein: ASSSSGLLSTDTQY
V gene: TRBV7-9
clone size: -

CDR3 protein: ASSQDLGGRTEAF
V gene: TRBV4-1
clone size: -

CDR3 protein: ASSLLGGYEQY
V gene: TRBV12-3/TRBV12-4
clone size: -

CDR3 protein: ASSQSGSGVFEQF
V gene: TRBV3-1
clone size: once

CDR3 protein: SARTGTSGRAGAKNIQY
V gene: TRBV20-1
clone size: once

CDR3 protein: SASSLIKGPTEAF
V gene: TRBV20-1
clone size: -

CDR3 protein: ASSYTPGTLNTEAF
V gene: TRBV6-5
clone size: -

CDR3 protein: ASSPSDRGADTQY
V gene: TRBV4-1
clone size: -

CDR3 protein: ASSPPRRQGRLNTEAF
V gene: TRBV5-1
clone size: -

CDR3 protein: AWSVGSGVGEQF
V gene: TRBV30
clone size: -

CDR3 protein: ASTRDSYEQY
V gene: TRBV2
clone size: -

CDR3 protein: AWLPGQFYNEQF
V gene: TRBV30
clone size: -

CDR3 protein: ASSLGRPDTQY
V gene: TRBV13
clone size: -

CDR3 protein: AISESTGQETQY
V gene: TRBV10-3
clone size: -

CDR3 protein: ASRITGDPVEQF
V gene: TRBV12-3/TRBV12-4
clone size: -

CDR3 protein: ATSLGQSNQPQH
V gene: TRBV15
clone size: -

CDR3 protein: ASSAYSSQMNTGELF
V gene: TRBV7-9
clone size: once

CDR3 protein: ASSRTRTDTQY
V gene: TRBV6-5
clone size: -

CDR3 protein: ASSVGSTGNTIY
V gene: TRBV9
clone size: -

CDR3 protein: ASSAGRYRELDSPLH
V gene: TRBV5-4
clone size: -

CDR3 protein: ASSYSKVGQASSYEQY
V gene: TRBV6-5
clone size: -

CDR3 protein: ASSYGLPPFNEQF
V gene: TRBV6-5
clone size: -

CDR3 protein: SAGEPWPQH
V gene: TRBV20-1
clone size: -

CDR3 protein: ASSPRQLSYEQY
V gene: TRBV11-2
clone size: -

CDR3 protein: ASSPDYLETQY
V gene: TRBV7-7
clone size: -

CDR3 protein: ASSVEGGRSYEQY
V gene: TRBV9
clone size: -